These 2 T cell receptor beta chains were all obtained from the same sample, sequenced in a study of cytotoxic CD8 clonotypes in ibrutinib-treated CLL listed by TCRdb under 2021. The library was produced with the immunoSEQ multiplex PCR assay. TCRdb took over this immuneACCESS table, retaining in-frame rearrangements with V and J assigned. Such tables are incomplete; in checked studies, under half of the missing clones stem from an unresolved V gene, and the remainder is unexplained. Counted in this sample were 250,000 or so clones; under 75% of them appeared once. The top ten constitute over 15% of the sample. Sample time point, as interpreted from the label and publication: 24 months on ibrutinib. Sequenced here: PBMCs, sampled after 24 months of ibrutinib treatment. Every receptor here comes from a human donor with chronic lymphocytic leukemia.

V is TRBV27 and J is TRBJ2-7; D is possibly TRBD1 or TRBD2 (5 bases each). The V end lost 3 bases, the J end lost 0 bases, and 12 bases lay between the germline ends. This CDR3 is 15 amino acids long. Germline lookup yields CDR1 MNHEY and CDR2 SMNVEV (reference sequence). CDR3 loop: CASSLGDPNSYEQYF. CDR3 DNA sequence: TGTGCCAGCAGTTTGGGGGACCCGAACTCCTACGAGCAGTACTTC.

The chain uses TRBV29-1 and TRBJ1-4; no clear D. Germline V lookup: CDR1 SQVTM, CDR2 ANQGSEA. V was cut by 0 bases and J by 4 bases, with 9 bases left in between. This CDR3 has 14 amino acids. The CDR3 loop is CSVEEADRNEKLFF. CDR3 nucleotide sequence: TGCAGCGTTGAAGAGGCGGACCGTAATGAAAAACTGTTTTTT.